This T cell receptor beta chain came from a study of shared clonotypes between healthy human individuals. Study context: Every donor yielded three CD4 naive, three CD4 memory, two CD8 naive and one CD8 memory plate.

Each subset's genomic DNA was split evenly across several immunoSEQ plates. The method was immunoSEQ multiplex PCR; TCRdb's version includes in-frame clones alone and lacks a portion of them. The sample lists 2 million to 2.5 million clones, over 85% occurring once. This CDR3 is 15 amino acids long. Germline V gene data show CDR1 as MRHNA and CDR2 as SNTAGT. V shed 6 bases, J shed 2 bases, and the junction held 6 bases outside the gene matches. This sequence originates from a man between 18 and 29 years old in good health. Some clones in this sample may be carry-over from other donors' samples. This sequence joins TRBV6-4 and TRBJ2-3; 9 bases line up with TRBD2. The sample comprised naive CD4+ T cells from PBMCs. The subset denotes: CD45RA+ positively selected. CDR3 coding DNA: TGTGCCAGCAGCCGGACTAGCGAATTCACAGATACGCAGTATTTT. Translation: CASSRTSEFTDTQYF.